The 2 T cell receptor beta chains below were found in one sample sequenced in a study of technical replicates of blood from a handful of donors. Repertoires were generated with immunoSEQ multiplex PCR, while TCRdb's copy carries only in-frame clones and drops some. Among 55,000 to 85,000 clones listed, approximately 97% were seen once. The specimen was T cells isolated from PBMCs. These receptors were obtained from a human donor in good health.

The chain is built from TRBV28 and TRBJ1-1, with D possibly TRBD1 on 5 matching bases. This CDR3 spans 13 amino acids. Germline V lookup: CDR1 MDHEN, CDR2 SYDVKM. The V end lost 3 bases, the J end lost 5 bases, and 10 bases lay between the germline ends. The CDR3 is CASSLPGGTEAFF. The CDR3 nucleotides read TGTGCCAGCAGTTTGCCGGGGGGAACTGAAGCTTTCTTT. The whole variable domain, filled in from reference TRBV28 and TRBJ1-1, reads DVKVTQSSRYLVKRTGEKVFLECVQDMDHENMFWYRQDPGLGLRLIYFSYDVKMKEKGDIPEGYSVSREKKERFSLILESASTNQTSMYLCASSLPGGTEAFFGQGTRLTVV.

The V and J genes are TRBV29-1 and TRBJ2-1; 9 nucleotides line up with TRBD1. In germline, CDR1 is SQVTM, CDR2 ANQGSEA. J lost 10 bases, V lost 3 bases, and 10 bases had no gene match. This CDR3 contains 14 residues. In DNA form, the CDR3 reads TGCAGCGTTGACTGGACAGGGGTAGTTGGCGAGCAGTTCTTC. As protein: CSVDWTGVVGEQFF.